The clone carrying this TCR beta chain was counted only a few times. As yet, its antigen is unknown. Quantitative 5'-RACE with molecular barcodes produced the TCR beta libraries. TCRdb reprocessed the 5' RACE reads via MiXCR and lists one record per CDR3 protein. The sample lists fewer than 750,000 distinct CDR3 sequences; around 19% were seen once. The ends were cut back, 7 bases at V and 2 bases at J, with 17 bases in the middle. Germline CDR1 and CDR2: SEHNR and FQNEAQ (reference sequence). The CDR3 totals 15 residues. The data originate from a study of CD8 T cells in ankylosing spondylitis. Study-level points and caveats: Previously reported in reactive arthritis synovial fluid and blood were some of the motif variants. It was reported that disease-linked clones were significantly enriched in matched ankylosing spondylitis synovial fluid. It appeared that ankylosing spondylitis blood was characterized by a TCR beta motif of fewer than ten highly homologous variants.

This chain uses TRBV7-9 with TRBJ1-1; no reliable D call. Material for sequencing was blood, either unsorted or a sorted T cell fraction (not recorded which). The receptor comes from a male donor with ankylosing spondylitis. This CDR3 is CASKYAATGNTEAFF. The CDR3 DNA reads as TGTGCCAGCAAATACGCAGCGACGGGAAACACTGAAGCTTTCTTT.